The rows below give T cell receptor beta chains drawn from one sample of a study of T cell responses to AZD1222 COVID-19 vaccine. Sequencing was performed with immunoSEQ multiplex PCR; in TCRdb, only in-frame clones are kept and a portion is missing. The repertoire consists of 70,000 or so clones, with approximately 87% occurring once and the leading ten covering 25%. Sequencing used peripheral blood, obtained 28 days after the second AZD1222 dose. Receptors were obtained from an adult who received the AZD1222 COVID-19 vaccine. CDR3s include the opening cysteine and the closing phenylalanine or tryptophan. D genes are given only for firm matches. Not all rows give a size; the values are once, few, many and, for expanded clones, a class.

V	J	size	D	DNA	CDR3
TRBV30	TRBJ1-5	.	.	TGTGCCTGGGGCCAAAATTCGGCGAGCAATCAGCCCCAGCATTTT	CAWGQNSASNQPQHF
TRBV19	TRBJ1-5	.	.	TGTGCCAGTACTACGATGGTCCTTTATGGCAATCAGCCCCAGCATTTT	CASTTMVLYGNQPQHF
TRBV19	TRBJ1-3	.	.	TGTGCCAGTAACCTTCCTGGAAACACCATATATTTT	CASNLPGNTIYF
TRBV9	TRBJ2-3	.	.	TGTGCCAGCAGCTTCCGACATACCAGCACAGATACGCAGTATTTT	CASSFRHTSTDTQYF
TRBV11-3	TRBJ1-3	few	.	TGTGCCAGCAGCTTAGGGGACATTCGCTCTGGAAACACCATATATTTT	CASSLGDIRSGNTIYF
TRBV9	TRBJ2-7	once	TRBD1	TGTGCCAGCAGCTCCCAGAGGGGGACAGGGCAGTACGAGCAGTACTTC	CASSSQRGTGQYEQYF
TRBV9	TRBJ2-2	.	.	TGTGCCAGCAGCGTAAGGTCAGGCACCGGGGAGCTGTTTTTT	CASSVRSGTGELFF
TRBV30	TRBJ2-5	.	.	TGTGCCTGGAGTCAGGGGGGGTTGGAGACCCAGTACTTC	CAWSQGGLETQYF
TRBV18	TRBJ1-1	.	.	TGTGCCAGCTCTCCAGACAGAACTGAAGCTTTCTTT	CASSPDRTEAFF
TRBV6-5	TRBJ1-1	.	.	TGTGCCAGCAGTTTTCGGGCGGGTGAAGCTTTCTTT	CASSFRAGEAFF
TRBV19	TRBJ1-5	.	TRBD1	TGTGCCAGTAGTATACAGGGGGCGATTCAGCCCCAGCATTTT	CASSIQGAIQPQHF
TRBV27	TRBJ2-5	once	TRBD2	TGTGCCAGCAGTTTCCGGGGGGGAGGGACCCAGTACTTC	CASSFRGGGTQYF
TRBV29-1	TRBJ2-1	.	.	TGCAGCGCTGGGGGGACAGTGTACAATGAGCAGTTCTTC	CSAGGTVYNEQFF
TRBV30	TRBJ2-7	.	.	TGTGCCTGGAGAACCATTCTCTACGAGCAGTACTTC	CAWRTILYEQYF
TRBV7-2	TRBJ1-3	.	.	TGTGCCAGCAGCTTAGTGGCTCGGAGGCTTTCTGGAAACACCATATATTTT	CASSLVARRLSGNTIYF
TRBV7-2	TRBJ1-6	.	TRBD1	TGTGCCAGCAGCTTAGACAGGGGAGGTTCACCCCTCCACTTT	CASSLDRGGSPLHF
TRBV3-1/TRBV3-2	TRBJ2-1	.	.	TGTGCCAGCAGGAGTGCAGGACTCTCGAGCTCCTACAATGAGCAGTTCTTC	CASRSAGLSSSYNEQFF
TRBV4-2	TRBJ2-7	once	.	TGTGCCAGCAGCCAAGGGCGCGGATCCTACGAGCAGTACTTC	CASSQGRGSYEQYF
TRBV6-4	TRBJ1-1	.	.	TGTGCCAGCAGAGACAGTAGCAGGGAAACTGAAGCTTTCTTT	CASRDSSRETEAFF
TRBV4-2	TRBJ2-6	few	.	TGTGCCAGCAGCCAAGATTCGGCCTCTGGGGCCAACGTCCTGACTTTC	CASSQDSASGANVLTF
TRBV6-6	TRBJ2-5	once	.	TGTGCCAGCCGTCAGGGACCTGTAGGCGAGACCCAGTACTTC	CASRQGPVGETQYF
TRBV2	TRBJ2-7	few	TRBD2	TGTGCCAGCAGTGAAGCGCTTTTGGGACTAGCGGACCTAGGGCAGTACTTC	CASSEALLGLADLGQYF
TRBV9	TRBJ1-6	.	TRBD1	TGTGCCAGCAGGGGACAGGAGAATTCACCCCTCCACTTT	CASRGQENSPLHF
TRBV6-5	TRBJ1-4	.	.	TGTGGCAGGGGCGGTGAAAAACTGTTTTTT	CGRGGEKLFF
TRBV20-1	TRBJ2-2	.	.	TGCAGTGCTAGTGACCAAACCGGGGAGCTGTTTTTT	CSASDQTGELFF
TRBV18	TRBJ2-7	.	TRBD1	TGTGCCAGCTCACCACAGGGGGCCGAGCAGTACTTC	CASSPQGAEQYF
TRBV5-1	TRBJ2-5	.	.	TGCGCCAGCAGCTTGGGGGCCAGTCAAGAGACCCAGTACTTC	CASSLGASQETQYF
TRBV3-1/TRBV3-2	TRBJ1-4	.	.	TGTGCCAGCAGCCAATCCCGAACGAATGAAAAACTGTTTTTT	CASSQSRTNEKLFF
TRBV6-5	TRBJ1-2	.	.	TGTGCCAGCAGCTACGGGTCAGGGGAAGGCTACACCTTC	CASSYGSGEGYTF
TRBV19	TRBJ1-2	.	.	TGTGCCAGTAGCACCCCGGGGAAGAGAAGGGATGGCTACACCTTC	CASSTPGKRRDGYTF
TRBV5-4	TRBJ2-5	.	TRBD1	TGTGCCAGCAGCAGAGGGGAGAGGACAGGGGGGGAGACCCAGTACTTC	CASSRGERTGGETQYF
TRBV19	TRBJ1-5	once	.	TGTGCCAGTAGTATGGTCACCAATCAGCCCCAGCATTTT	CASSMVTNQPQHF
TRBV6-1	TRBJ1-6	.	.	TGTGCCAGCAGTGAATTGAGGGATTCACCCCTCCACTTT	CASSELRDSPLHF
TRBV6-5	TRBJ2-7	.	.	TGTGCCAGCAGTTCTTGGGGATTTTCCTACGAGCAGTACTTC	CASSSWGFSYEQYF
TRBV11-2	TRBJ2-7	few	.	TGTGCCAGCAGCACGGGACCGGGCTACGAGCAGTACTTC	CASSTGPGYEQYF
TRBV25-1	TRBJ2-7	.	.	TGTGCCAGCAGTGAACGGGACGTTTCCTACGAGCAGTACTTC	CASSERDVSYEQYF
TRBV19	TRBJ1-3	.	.	TGTGCCAGTAGTTCGCCCTCTGGAAACACCATATATTTT	CASSSPSGNTIYF
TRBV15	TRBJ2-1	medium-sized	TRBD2	TGTGCCACCAGCAGAGAGCGGGAGGGGGGAAATGAGCAGTTCTTC	CATSREREGGNEQFF
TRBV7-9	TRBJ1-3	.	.	TGTGCCAGCAGCCAGGTGATGGGAAACACCATATATTTT	CASSQVMGNTIYF
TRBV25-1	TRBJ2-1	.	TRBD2	TGTGCCAGCGCAACTAGCGGGGGGGCCTCTGAGCAGTTCTTC	CASATSGGASEQFF
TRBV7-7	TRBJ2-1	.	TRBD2	TGTGCTAGCAGCTTAGCCGTAGCGGGGGGGTACAATGAGCAGTTCTTC	CASSLAVAGGYNEQFF
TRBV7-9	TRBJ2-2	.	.	TGTGCCAGCAGCTCAATAAAGACCGGGGAGCTGTTTTTT	CASSSIKTGELFF
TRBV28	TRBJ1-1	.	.	TGTGCCAGCAGTTTAAATGATTTGGTAGTGAACACTGAAGCTTTCTTT	CASSLNDLVVNTEAFF
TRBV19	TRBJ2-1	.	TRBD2	TGTGCCAGTAGTATTCTAGCGGGCAATGAGCAGTTCTTC	CASSILAGNEQFF
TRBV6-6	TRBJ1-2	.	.	TGTGCCAGCAGCCTCCCCGGCAGGGCTTTTGATGGCTACACCTTC	CASSLPGRAFDGYTF
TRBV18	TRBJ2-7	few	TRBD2	TGTGCCAGCTCACCGGGACTAGCGGCCGCAGGATTAAGCTCCTACGAGCAGTACTTC	CASSPGLAAAGLSSYEQYF
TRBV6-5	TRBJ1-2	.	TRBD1	TGTGCCTCCCTCCCTGGGACAGGGGTTTACTATGGCTACACCTTC	CASLPGTGVYYGYTF
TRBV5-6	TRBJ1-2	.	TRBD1	TGTGCCAGCAGCTTGGTCCGACAGGGGGGAGGCTACACCTTC	CASSLVRQGGGYTF
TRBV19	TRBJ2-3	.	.	TGTGCCAGTAGCCAGGGCCCTCAGGATACGCAGTATTTT	CASSQGPQDTQYF
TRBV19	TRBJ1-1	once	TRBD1	TGTGCCAGTAGTTCGGGACAGGGGGCCATGATGAACACTGAAGCTTTCTTT	CASSSGQGAMMNTEAFF
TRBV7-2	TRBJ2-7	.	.	TGTGCCAGCAGCCACCGTGGCGGGACATTCGCCTACGAGCAGTACTTC	CASSHRGGTFAYEQYF
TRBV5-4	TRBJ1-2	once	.	TGTGCCAGCAGCCGCACGGACAGTCCTAACTATGGCTACACCTTC	CASSRTDSPNYGYTF